One and the same sample provided the 2 T cell receptor beta chains below, sequenced in a study of cytomegalovirus exposure and HLA in healthy donors. PCR amplification relied on 60 Vbeta primers (plus 13 Jbeta primers). The method was immunoSEQ multiplex PCR; TCRdb's version includes in-frame clones alone and lacks a portion of them. Of around 93,000 clones detected, 65% to 90% appear once; the ten largest clones hold 3% to 4%. Sequenced sample: PBMCs. All receptors come from a man in his thirties or forties in good health and CMV-seropositive.

This CDR3 reads CASSLGALSEQYF. For the CDR3, the DNA is TGTGCCAGCAGCTTGGGGGCCCTCTCCGAGCAGTACTTC. The chain employs TRBV7-2 and TRBJ2-5, with D maybe TRBD1 (6 bases). The J call may not be correct, given that the DNA end is closer to TRBJ2-7. CDR1 and CDR2 (germline): SGHTA, FQGNSA. This CDR3 has 13 residues.

In DNA, the CDR3 is TGCAGCGTCGCGATCCTTAGCGGGATGAATGAGCAGTTCTTC. Translated, it gives CSVAILSGMNEQFF. The rearrangement uses TRBV29-1 and TRBJ2-1, with 8 nucleotides matching TRBD2. In germline, CDR1 is SQVTM, CDR2 ANQGSEA. The V segment lost 6 bases and the J segment 7 bases; nucleotides outside the gene matches: 11. The CDR3 has 14 amino acids.